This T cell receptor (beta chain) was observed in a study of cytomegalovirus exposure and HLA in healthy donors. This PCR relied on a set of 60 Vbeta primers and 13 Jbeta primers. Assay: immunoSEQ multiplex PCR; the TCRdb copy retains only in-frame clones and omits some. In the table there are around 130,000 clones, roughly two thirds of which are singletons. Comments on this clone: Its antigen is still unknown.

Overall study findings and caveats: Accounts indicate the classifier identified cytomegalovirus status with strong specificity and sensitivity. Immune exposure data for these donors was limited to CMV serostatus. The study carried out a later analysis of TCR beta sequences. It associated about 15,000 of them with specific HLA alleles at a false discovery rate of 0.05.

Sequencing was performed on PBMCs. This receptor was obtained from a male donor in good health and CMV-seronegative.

The CDR3 DNA reads as TGTGCCAGCAAGACACAAACCTACGAGCAGTACTTC. It codes for CASKTQTYEQYF. This chain connects TRBV6-1 to TRBJ2-7; D is unclear. This CDR3 spans 12 amino acids. CDR1 and CDR2 from the germline V gene are MNHNS and SASEGT. Trimming removed 7 bases from V and 2 bases from J, with 9 bases in between.